These 10 T cell receptor beta chains were all obtained from the same sample, sequenced in a study of shared clonotypes between healthy human individuals (TCRdb year 2020). CD8 naive samples consisted of CD45RO-negative cells that were positively selected for CCR7, yielding a CD45RA+CCR7+ population without TemRA cells. Libraries were prepared through the immunoSEQ multiplex PCR assay. TCRdb stores this immuneACCESS table with in-frame sequences only. Part of the clones is absent; in the studies checked, under half of the shortfall reflects unresolved V genes, and no reason is known for the rest. In all, the sample holds about 2 million clones, and around 96% of those were seen once. Roughly 1% of the sample is taken by the ten largest. The material sequenced was naive CD8+ T cells sorted from blood. The sample's cell subset or site label, decoded: CD45RA+CCR7+. These receptors were taken from a man younger than 30 in good health.

This chain joins TRBV2 and TRBJ2-5; TRBD2 might be the D (6 bases). CDR1 is SNHLY and CDR2 is FYNNEI in the germline V gene. The CDR3 contains 14 residues. Deletions cut 5 bases from V and 2 bases from J, with 12 bases between. The CDR3 here is CASSPFAGQETQYF. The CDR3 DNA reads TGTGCCAGCAGTCCTTTCGCGGGACAAGAGACCCAGTACTTC.

Only a few counts were recorded for this clone. The chain recombines TRBV7-9 with TRBJ1-1; 7 bases line up with TRBD1. CDR1 and CDR2 from the germline V gene are SEHNR and FQNEAQ (reference sequence). V lost 2 bases and J lost 7; bases outside the gene matches: 10. The CDR3 consists of 15 residues. This CDR3 reads CASSLRETGNFEAFF. The CDR3 DNA sequence: TGTGCCAGCAGCTTACGAGAGACAGGGAACTTTGAAGCTTTCTTT.

V and J are TRBV7-9 and TRBJ1-2; no clear D gene. The length of the CDR3 is 11 residues. Germline V gene data show CDR1 as SEHNR and CDR2 as FQNEAQ (reference sequence). V lost 3 bases and J 5 bases, leaving 4 bases between the germline ends. The CDR3 spells CASSLAYGYTF. CDR3 nucleotides: TGTGCCAGCAGCTTGGCATATGGCTACACCTTC.

The chain uses TRBV4-1 and TRBJ1-2; D call uncertain. CDR3 length: 13 amino acids. V lost 0 bases and J lost 8, with 10 bases in between. Germline loops: CDR1 MGHRA, CDR2 YSYEKL. CDR3 residues: CASSQERAGGYTF. The DNA of the CDR3 is TGCGCCAGCAGCCAAGAACGGGCCGGGGGCTACACCTTC.

CDR3 protein: CASSRDSYATNEKLFF. The CDR3 region has the DNA TGTGCCAGCAGCCGGGACAGCTACGCAACTAATGAAAAACTGTTTTTT. This chain uses TRBV11-2 with TRBJ1-4; TRBD1 agrees at 7 bases. Germline V CDR1 and CDR2: SGHAT, FQNNGV. V lost 5 bases to trimming and J lost 0 bases; unmatched junction nucleotides: 6. The CDR3 contains 16 residues.

This clone has only a few counts. The chain recombines TRBV11-1 with TRBJ1-1, with unresolved D. Trimming shortened V by 3 bases and J by 10 bases, and 15 bases separated the two germline ends. CDR3 length: 13 residues. Germline lookup yields CDR1 SGHAT and CDR2 FQDESV (reference sequence). CDR3 in amino acids: CASSFGPSVAAFF. In DNA, the CDR3 is TGTGCCAGCAGCTTTGGTCCAAGCGTTGCAGCTTTCTTT.

The chain carries TRBV13 and TRBJ2-1, with D possibly being TRBD1 (7 bases). Germline CDR1 PRHDT, CDR2 FYEKMQ (reference sequence). The CDR3 is 16 amino acids. V was cut by 5 bases and J by 8 bases, with 22 bases left in between. The CDR3 DNA reads as TGTGCCAGCAGCCCCTTAGGGTTGGCAGGGGGGCATGAGCAGTTCTTC. Translated, it gives CASSPLGLAGGHEQFF.

The rearrangement uses TRBV2 and TRBJ1-5; maybe TRBD1 (6 bases). The length of the CDR3 is 15 residues. V was shortened by 2 bases and J by 1 base, with 9 bases between the two germline ends. Germline V gene sequence: CDR1 SNHLY, CDR2 FYNNEI. In DNA, the CDR3 is TGTGCCAGCAGTGAATACAGGGAGAGCAATCAGCCCCAGCATTTT. Translated: CASSEYRESNQPQHF.

The chain employs TRBV27 and TRBJ1-1; 9 bases match TRBD1. With 8 bases clipped from V and 7 bases from J, the junction kept 11 bases outside the gene matches. The CDR3 extends over 14 amino acids. Germline lookup yields CDR1 MNHEY and CDR2 SMNVEV (reference sequence). CDR3 bases: TGTGCCAGCGGCAATACAGGGGGCAGTGGTGAAGCTTTCTTT. It translates to CASGNTGGSGEAFF.

This clone was observed once. The rearrangement links TRBV27 to TRBJ2-2, with TRBD2 matching over 12 bases. The length of the CDR3 is 19 residues. V was clipped by 6 bases and J by 4 bases; unmatched bases: 15. Germline V gene lookup returns CDR1 MNHEY and CDR2 SMNVEV (reference sequence). The CDR3 bases are TGTGCCAGCAGCCCCGGGCCCCCACTAGCGGGAGGTCGCACCGGGGAGCTGTTTTTT. Protein product: CASSPGPPLAGGRTGELFF.